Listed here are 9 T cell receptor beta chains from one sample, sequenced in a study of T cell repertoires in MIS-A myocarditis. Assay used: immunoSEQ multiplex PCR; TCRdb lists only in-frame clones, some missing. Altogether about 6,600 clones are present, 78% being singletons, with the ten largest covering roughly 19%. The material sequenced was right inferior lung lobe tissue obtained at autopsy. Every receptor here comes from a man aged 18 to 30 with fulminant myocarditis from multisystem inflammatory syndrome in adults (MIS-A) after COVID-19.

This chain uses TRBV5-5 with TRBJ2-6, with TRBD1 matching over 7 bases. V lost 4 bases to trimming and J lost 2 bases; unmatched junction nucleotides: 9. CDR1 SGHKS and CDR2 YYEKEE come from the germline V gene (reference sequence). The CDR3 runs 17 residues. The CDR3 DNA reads TGTGCCAGCAGCCCACCCAGGACAGGCCCTGGGGCCAACGTCCTGACTTTC. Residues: CASSPPRTGPGANVLTF.

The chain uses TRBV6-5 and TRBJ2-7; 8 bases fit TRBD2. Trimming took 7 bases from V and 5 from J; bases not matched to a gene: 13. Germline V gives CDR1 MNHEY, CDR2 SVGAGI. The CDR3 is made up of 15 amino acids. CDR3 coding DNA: TGTGCCAGCACTAGATCGAGGCTTAGCGGGGACGAGCAGTACTTC. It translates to CASTRSRLSGDEQYF.

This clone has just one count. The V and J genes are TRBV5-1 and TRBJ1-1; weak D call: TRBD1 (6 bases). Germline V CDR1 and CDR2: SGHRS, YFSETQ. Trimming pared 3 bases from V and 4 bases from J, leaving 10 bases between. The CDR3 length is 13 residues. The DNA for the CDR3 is TGCGCCAGCAGCTCTACAGGGACCACTGAAGCTTTCTTT. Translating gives CASSSTGTTEAFF.

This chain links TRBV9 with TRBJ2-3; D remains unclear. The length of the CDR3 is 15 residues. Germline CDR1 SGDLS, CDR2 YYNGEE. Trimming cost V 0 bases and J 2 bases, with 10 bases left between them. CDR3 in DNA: TGTGCCAGCAGCGTAGCTTTGCAAATCACAGATACGCAGTATTTT. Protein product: CASSVALQITDTQYF.

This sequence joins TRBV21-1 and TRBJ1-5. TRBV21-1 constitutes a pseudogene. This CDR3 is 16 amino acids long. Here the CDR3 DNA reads TGTGCCAGCAGCCCTACGGGGAGTTGGGGTAATCAGCCCCAGCATTTT. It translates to CASSPTGSWGNQPQHF.

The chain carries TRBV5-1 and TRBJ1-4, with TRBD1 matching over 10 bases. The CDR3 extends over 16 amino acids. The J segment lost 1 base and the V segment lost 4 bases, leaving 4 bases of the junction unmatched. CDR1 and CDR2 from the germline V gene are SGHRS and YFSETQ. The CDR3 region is CASSLGQGVTNEKLFF. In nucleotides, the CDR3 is TGCGCCAGCAGCCTCGGACAGGGGGTAACTAATGAAAAACTGTTTTTT.

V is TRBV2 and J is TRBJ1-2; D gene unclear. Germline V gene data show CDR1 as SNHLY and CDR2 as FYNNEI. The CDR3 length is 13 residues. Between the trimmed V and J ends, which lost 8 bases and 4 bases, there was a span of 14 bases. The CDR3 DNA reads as TGTGCCAGCCGGTCCGGGAGGTCCTATGGCTACACCTTC. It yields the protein CASRSGRSYGYTF.

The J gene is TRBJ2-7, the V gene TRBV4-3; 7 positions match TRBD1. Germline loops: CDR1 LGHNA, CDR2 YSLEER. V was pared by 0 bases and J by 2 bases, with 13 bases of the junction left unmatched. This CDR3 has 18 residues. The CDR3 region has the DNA TGCGCCAGCAGCCAAGATCTAATAAGGACAGGTATAACCTACGAGCAGTACTTC. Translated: CASSQDLIRTGITYEQYF.

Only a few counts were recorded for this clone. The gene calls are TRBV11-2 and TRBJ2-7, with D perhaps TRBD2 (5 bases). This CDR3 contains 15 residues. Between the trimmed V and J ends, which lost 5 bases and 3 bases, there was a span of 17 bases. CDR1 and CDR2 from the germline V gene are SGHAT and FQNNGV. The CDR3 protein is CASSLRRGLFYEQYF. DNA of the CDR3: TGTGCCAGCAGCCTGCGACGCGGGCTTTTCTACGAGCAGTACTTC.